This T cell receptor beta chain was sequenced for a study of CD8+CD57+ T cells in acquired aplastic anemia. Turning to the study itself: Sorted CD4+ and CD8+ cells yielded roughly 3.2 ug of DNA on average. Whole-study results and caveats: CD8+ Simpson's diversity did not differ significantly between patients and controls.

The germline gives CDR1 SGHVS, CDR2 FQNEAQ. V dropped 1 base and J dropped 4; count of bases not matched to a gene: 12. CDR3 length: 18 amino acids. Points on this clonotype: Its antigen is unknown.

CD8+CD57+ cell expansion had been shown by flow cytometry in patients chosen for sequencing. Genomic DNA, the template, was used for profiling of the TCR beta VDJ and CDR3. Each CDR3 protein is one row after TCRdb ran MiXCR on the reads. The sample includes 220,000 or so distinct CDR3 sequences, roughly two thirds seen only once; the top ten take around 50%. The chain recombines TRBV7-8 with TRBJ2-1, with TRBD1 identical over 8 bases. The source of this sequence is a human donor with aplastic anemia. Material for sequencing was sorted CD4+, CD8+, or CD8+CD57+ T cells (not recorded which) from PBMCs. The CDR3 region is CASSLESGAGQEYNEQFF. The CDR3 DNA is TGTGCCAGCAGCTTAGAATCCGGTGCGGGACAGGAGTACAATGAGCAGTTCTTC. Based on the CDR3 plus reference TRBV7-8 and TRBJ2-1, the full variable domain is GAGVSQSPRYKVAKRGQDVALRCDPISGHVSLFWYQQALGQGPEFLTYFQNEAQLDKSGLPSDRFFAERPEGSVSTLKIQRTQQEDSAVYLCASSLESGAGQEYNEQFFGPGTRLTVL.